This T cell receptor beta chain comes out of a study of T cell repertoires in cytomegalovirus infection. Study-level background: CMV epitopes used comprised recently identified HLA-C-restricted ones and well-studied HLA-B-restricted ones.

As regards this clonotype: Its antigen is still unknown.

Whole-study findings and limits: Clonotype analysis showed dominance of the ex vivo response by HLA-C-restricted CMV-specific TCR beta clonotypes.

A single record per CDR3 protein comes from TCRdb applying MiXCR to the reads. This sample has fewer than 1,000,000 distinct CDR3 sequences, with 30% to 40% found just once. The CDR3 has 16 amino acids. With V trimmed by 9 bases and J by 0 bases, 13 bases remained unmatched. Per the germline V gene, CDR1 is LNHNV and CDR2 is YYDKDF (reference sequence). The sample was cultured CD8+ T cells from PBMCs, taken from culture after CMV antigen stimulation. This chain links TRBV15 with TRBJ1-1, with 7 bases matching TRBD1. This receptor was identified in a human donor in good health (CMV status not recorded). Some clones in this sample may be carry-over from other donors' samples. CDR3 DNA sequence: TGTGCCACAAGACAGGGATGGATGGATTTGAACACTGAAGCTTTCTTT. Translation: CATRQGWMDLNTEAFF.